The 12 T cell receptor beta chains given below trace back to one sample, sequenced in a study of blood T cell repertoires in COVID-19. The protocol was immunoSEQ multiplex PCR, while the TCRdb copy is restricted to in-frame clones and leaves out a portion. The table lists fewer than 350,000 clones, around 89% of them singletons, with about 4% in the top ten. The sequenced sample was PBMCs or T cells enriched from blood (not recorded which). These receptors came from a woman aged 25 to 39 with acute COVID-19.

The genes are TRBV7-2 and TRBJ2-1; 13 bases line up with TRBD2. The junction had 5 bases not matched to a gene; V was cut back by 2 bases and J by 10 bases. The CDR3 is 15 residues long. Per germline, CDR1 SGHTA and CDR2 FQGNSA. The CDR3 loop reads CASSLMGLAGWEQFF. As DNA, the CDR3 is TGTGCCAGCAGCTTAATGGGACTAGCGGGATGGGAGCAGTTCTTC.

The chain couples TRBV2 to TRBJ2-3; TRBD2 might be the D (6 bases). Trimming left V 6 bases short and J 0 bases short, with 16 bases between. The CDR3 has 16 residues. Germline values: CDR1 SNHLY, CDR2 FYNNEI. The CDR3 protein is CASRVSAGISTDTQYF. Written as DNA, the CDR3 is TGTGCCAGCAGGGTATCGGCGGGAATAAGCACAGATACGCAGTATTTT.

The chain carries TRBV29-1 and TRBJ2-7; 8 positions agree with TRBD2. Losses at the gene ends were 6 bases for V and 0 bases for J; bases not matched to a gene: 1. The CDR3 has 12 residues. The germline gives CDR1 SQVTM, CDR2 ANQGSEA. The CDR3 DNA is TGCAGCGTCACTAGCGGCTCCTACGAGCAGTACTTC. It yields the protein CSVTSGSYEQYF.

This clone was counted once. The chain links TRBV19 to TRBJ2-7, with 13 nucleotides matching TRBD2. The CDR3 totals 15 residues. Germline V gene data show CDR1 as LNHDA and CDR2 as SQIVND (reference sequence). Unmatched junction bases numbered 4, after V lost 5 bases and J lost 3 bases. Here the CDR3 DNA reads TGTGCCAGTAGTGACGGGACTAGCGGGATCTACGAGCAGTACTTC. This translates into CASSDGTSGIYEQYF.

The V call is TRBV9, the J call TRBJ1-2, with 8 bases identical to TRBD1. There are 15 residues in the CDR3. Losses at the gene ends were 5 bases for V and 6 bases for J; bases not matched to a gene: 12. Germline V gene sequence: CDR1 SGDLS, CDR2 YYNGEE. The CDR3 loop is CASRKNLQGVNGYTF. CDR3 DNA: TGTGCCAGCAGAAAAAACTTACAGGGGGTAAATGGCTACACCTTC.

The J gene is TRBJ1-2, the V gene TRBV24-1; no reliable D call. V was clipped by 5 bases and J by 0 bases, with 9 bases between them. This CDR3 comprises 14 residues. Per the germline V gene, CDR1 is KGHDR and CDR2 is SFDVKD. CDR3 coding DNA: TGTGCCACCAGTGGAGTAGCCTCTAACTATGGCTACACCTTC. Translating gives CATSGVASNYGYTF.

The chain has TRBV4-2 and TRBJ1-1; possible D gene TRBD1, 6 bases. This CDR3 has 14 residues. The V end lost 4 bases, the J end lost 2 bases, and 11 bases lay between the germline ends. The V gene's germline CDR1 is LGHNA and CDR2 YNFKEQ. The CDR3 DNA sequence: TGTGCCAGCAGCCCGGGACACTCAAACACTGAAGCTTTCTTT. Protein sequence: CASSPGHSNTEAFF.

The chain is built from TRBV5-1 and TRBJ2-1; 8 bases fit TRBD1. Trimming removed 4 bases from V and 6 bases from J; junction bases left unmatched: 12. The CDR3 sequence is 16 residues long. Germline V CDR1 and CDR2: SGHRS, YFSETQ. CDR3 in amino acids: CASSPPGQAQFNEQFF. Written as DNA, the CDR3 is TGCGCCAGCAGCCCCCCGGGACAGGCTCAGTTCAATGAGCAGTTCTTC.

With regard to this clone: Relative to the germline gene, one junction end is altered; a read error may explain this. This rearrangement joins TRBV25-1 to TRBJ2-1; 8 bases fit TRBD2. CDR3 length: 15 amino acids. Germline CDR1 reads MGHDK; CDR2 reads SYGVNS. The CDR3 DNA is TGTGCAAGCAGGGCCCCAGCGGGAGAAGTAAGTGAGCAGTTCTTC. This sequence encodes CASRAPAGEVSEQFF.

The chain carries TRBV30 and TRBJ1-4, with 11 nucleotides matching TRBD1. The ends lost 3 bases at V and 6 bases at J; junction bases unmatched: 6. Germline V gives CDR1 GTSNPN, CDR2 SVGIG (reference sequence). This CDR3 comprises 15 residues. Here the CDR3 reads CAWSGQGAEDEKLFF. The CDR3 DNA reads TGTGCCTGGAGCGGACAGGGGGCCGAGGATGAAAAACTGTTTTTT.

The CDR3 region has the DNA TGTGCCAGCAGTGAAAGGCAGGGAAATGAAAAACTGTTTTTT. Translating it yields CASSERQGNEKLFF. The chain employs TRBV25-1 and TRBJ1-4, with D maybe TRBD1 (5 bases). V lost 2 bases to trimming and J lost 5 bases, with 9 bases between them. The germline gives CDR1 MGHDK, CDR2 SYGVNS. This CDR3 comprises 14 residues.

This clone was recorded once. V usage is TRBV28 and J usage is TRBJ1-5; 8 positions agree with TRBD1. Germline V lookup: CDR1 MDHEN, CDR2 SYDVKM. V lost 4 bases and J lost 3; bases outside the gene matches: 5. This CDR3 contains 15 residues. CDR3 region: CASSSGTGPNQPQHF. CDR3 sequence (DNA): TGTGCCAGCAGTTCAGGGACAGGCCCCAATCAGCCCCAGCATTTT.